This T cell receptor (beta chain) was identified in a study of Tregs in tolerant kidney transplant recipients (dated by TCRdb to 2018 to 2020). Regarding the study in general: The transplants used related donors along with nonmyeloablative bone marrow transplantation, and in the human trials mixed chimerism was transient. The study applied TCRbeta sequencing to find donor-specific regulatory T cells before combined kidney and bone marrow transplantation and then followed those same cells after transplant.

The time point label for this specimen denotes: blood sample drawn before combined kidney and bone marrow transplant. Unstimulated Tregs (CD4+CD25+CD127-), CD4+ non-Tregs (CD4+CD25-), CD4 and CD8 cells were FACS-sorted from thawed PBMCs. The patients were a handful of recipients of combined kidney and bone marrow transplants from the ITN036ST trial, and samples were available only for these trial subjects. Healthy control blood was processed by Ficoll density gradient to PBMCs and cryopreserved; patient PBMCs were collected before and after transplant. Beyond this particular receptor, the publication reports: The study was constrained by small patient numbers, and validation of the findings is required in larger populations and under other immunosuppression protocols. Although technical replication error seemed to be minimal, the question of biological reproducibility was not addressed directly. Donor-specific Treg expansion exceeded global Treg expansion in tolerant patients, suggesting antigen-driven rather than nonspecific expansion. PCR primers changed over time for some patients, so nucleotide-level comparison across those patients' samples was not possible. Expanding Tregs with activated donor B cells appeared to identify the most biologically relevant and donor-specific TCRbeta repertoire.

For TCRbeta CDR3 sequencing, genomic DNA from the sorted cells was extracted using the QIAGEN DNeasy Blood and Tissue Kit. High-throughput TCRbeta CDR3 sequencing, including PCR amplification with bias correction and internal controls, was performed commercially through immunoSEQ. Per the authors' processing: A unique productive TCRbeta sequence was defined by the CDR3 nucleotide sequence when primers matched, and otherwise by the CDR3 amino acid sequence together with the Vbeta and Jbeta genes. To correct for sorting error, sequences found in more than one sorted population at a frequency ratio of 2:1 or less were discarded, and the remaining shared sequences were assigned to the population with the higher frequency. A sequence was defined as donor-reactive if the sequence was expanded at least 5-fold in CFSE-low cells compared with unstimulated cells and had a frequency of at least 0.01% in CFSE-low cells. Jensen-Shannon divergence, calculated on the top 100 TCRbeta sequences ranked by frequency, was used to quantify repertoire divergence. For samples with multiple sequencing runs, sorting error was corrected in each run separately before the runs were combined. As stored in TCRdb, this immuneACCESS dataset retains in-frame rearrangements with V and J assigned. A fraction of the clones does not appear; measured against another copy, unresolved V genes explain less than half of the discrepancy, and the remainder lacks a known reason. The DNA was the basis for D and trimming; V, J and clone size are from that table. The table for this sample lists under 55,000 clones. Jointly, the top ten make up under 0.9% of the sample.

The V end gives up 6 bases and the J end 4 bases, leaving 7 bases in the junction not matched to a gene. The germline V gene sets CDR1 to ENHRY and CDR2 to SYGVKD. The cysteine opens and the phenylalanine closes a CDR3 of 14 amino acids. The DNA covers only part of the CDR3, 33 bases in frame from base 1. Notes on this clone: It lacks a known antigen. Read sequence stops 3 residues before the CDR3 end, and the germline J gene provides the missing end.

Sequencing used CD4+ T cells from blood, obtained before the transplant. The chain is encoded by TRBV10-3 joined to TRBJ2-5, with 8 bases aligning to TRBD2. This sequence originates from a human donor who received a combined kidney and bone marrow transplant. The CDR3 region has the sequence CAISQGLVLETQYF. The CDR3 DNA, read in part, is TGTGCCATCAGCCAGGGACTAGTTTTAGAGACC.